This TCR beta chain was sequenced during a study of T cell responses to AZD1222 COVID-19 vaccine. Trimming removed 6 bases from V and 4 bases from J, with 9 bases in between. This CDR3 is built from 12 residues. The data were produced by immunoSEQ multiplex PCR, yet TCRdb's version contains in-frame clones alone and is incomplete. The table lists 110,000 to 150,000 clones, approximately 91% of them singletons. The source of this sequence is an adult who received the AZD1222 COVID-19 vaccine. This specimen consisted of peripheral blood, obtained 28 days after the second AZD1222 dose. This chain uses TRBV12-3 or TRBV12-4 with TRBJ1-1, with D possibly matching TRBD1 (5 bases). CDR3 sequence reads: CASRRGATEAFF. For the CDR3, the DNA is TGTGCCAGCAGGCGAGGGGCCACTGAAGCTTTCTTT.